The 7 T cell receptor beta chains below were found in one sample sequenced in a study of CD8 T cells in Susac syndrome. The authors reverse transcribed 0.5 to 1 ug RNA with random hexamers. MiXCR, run by TCRdb on the immunoSEQ multiplex PCR reads, gives a single entry per CDR3 protein. There are around 200,000 distinct CDR3 sequences in the sample; approximately 95% occur only once, and 0.095% to 0.12% lies in the top ten. The specimen was CD4+ T cells from PBMCs. Source of these receptors: a human donor in good health.

The chain joins TRBV7-2 to TRBJ2-7, with 7 bases fitting TRBD1. Germline V CDR1 and CDR2: SGHTA, FQGNSA. The CDR3 length is 13 residues. V shed 5 bases and J 4 bases; nucleotides not matched to a gene: 5. CDR3 protein: CASSLQTGYEQYV. For the CDR3, the DNA is TGTGCCAGCAGCCTCCAGACAGGGTACGAGCAGTACGTC.

The chain joins TRBV5-6 to TRBJ1-5; D ambiguous. CDR3 length: 17 residues. The germline gives CDR1 SGHDT, CDR2 YYEEEE. V shed 2 bases and J shed 4 bases, with 19 bases lying between them. The CDR3, as DNA: TGTGCCAGCAGCTTTGGGTACGCCGGCCCCAAGAATCAGCCCCAGCATTTT. Translating gives CASSFGYAGPKNQPQHF. The whole variable domain, filled in from reference TRBV5-6 and TRBJ1-5, reads DAGVTQSPTHLIKTRGQQVTLRCSPKSGHDTVSWYQQALGQGPQFIFQYYEEEERQRGNFPDRFSGHQFPNYSSELNVNALLLGDSALYLCASSFGYAGPKNQPQHFGDGTRLSIL.

CDR3 loop: CASSYRGRDTQYF. The CDR3 DNA sequence: TGTGCCAGCAGTTACCGGGGGCGAGATACGCAGTATTTT. The chain carries TRBV6-5 and TRBJ2-3, with D possibly being TRBD1 or TRBD2 (6 bases each). Trimming pared 2 bases from V and 5 bases from J, leaving 8 bases between. The CDR3 covers 13 residues. The V gene's germline CDR1 is MNHEY and CDR2 SVGAGI.

The CDR3 sequence: CASSLGTSGSIPYEQYV. The DNA for the CDR3 is TGCGCCAGCAGCTTGGGAACTAGCGGGAGTATCCCCTACGAGCAGTACGTC. This chain links TRBV5-1 with TRBJ2-7, with 11 bases aligning to TRBD2. The CDR3 totals 17 residues. From germline, CDR1 is SGHRS and CDR2 YFSETQ. Trimming removed 0 bases from V and 2 bases from J; junction bases left unmatched: 7.

The chain has TRBV7-2 and TRBJ2-7; D gene ambiguous. Germline CDR1 SGHTA, CDR2 FQGNSA. The CDR3 is 15 amino acids. The germline V and J ends were trimmed by 4 bases and 2 bases, with 15 bases remaining between them. CDR3 in DNA: TGTGCCAGCAGCTCACCCTATGGCACCACCTACGAGCAGTACTTC. Residues: CASSSPYGTTYEQYF.

The CDR3 loop reads CASSQNSDTNQHF. The CDR3, as DNA: TGTGCCAGCAGCCAGAATTCGGACACAAACCAGCATTTT. The rearrangement uses TRBV14 and TRBJ1-5; D possibly corresponds to TRBD1 (5 bases). The germline gives CDR1 SGHDN, CDR2 FVKESK. Trimming stripped 3 bases from V and 12 bases from J, with 15 bases between. This CDR3 comprises 13 residues.

The chain joins TRBV5-1 to TRBJ2-7, with 10 bases matching TRBD1. V was clipped by 0 bases and J by 4 bases; unmatched bases: 10. CDR1 SGHRS and CDR2 YFSETQ come from the germline V gene. This CDR3 is 17 amino acids long. The chain's CDR3 is CASSLVRWDRGLYEQYV. The DNA of the CDR3 is TGCGCCAGCAGCTTGGTTCGGTGGGACAGGGGATTGTACGAGCAGTACGTC.